These T cell receptor beta chains were read from a single sample in a study of T cell responses to AZD1222 COVID-19 vaccine. The data were produced by immunoSEQ multiplex PCR, yet TCRdb's version contains in-frame clones alone and is incomplete. The repertoire holds approximately 180,000 clones, over 80% seen once, with roughly 6% in the top ten. The source material was peripheral blood, sampled on day 0 of AZD1222 vaccination. Receptors originate from an adult in good health. Both conserved end residues are part of each CDR3. D genes are given only for firm matches. Only some rows state a clone size, as once, few, many or a class for expanded clones.

.	TRBV28	TRBJ1-3	.	TGTGCCAGTCGGGGAGGTGGAAACACCATATATTTT	CASRGGGNTIYF
.	TRBV7-9	TRBJ1-2	.	TGTGCCAGCAGCTTAGTCGCCGACAGCAGCTATGGCTACACCTTC	CASSLVADSSYGYTF
.	TRBV7-9	TRBJ2-5	.	TGTGCCAGCAATTCAGGTCAGGGGTCAGGAGAGACCCAGTACTTC	CASNSGQGSGETQYF
.	TRBV4-3	TRBJ1-1	TRBD1	TGCGCCAGCAGCCAGAACAGGGGTACGGGAGAAGCTTTCTTT	CASSQNRGTGEAFF
.	TRBV14	TRBJ2-2	TRBD2	TGTGCCAGCAGCCATCGGGAGGCGTCCGGGGAGCTGTTTTTT	CASSHREASGELFF
.	TRBV18	TRBJ1-2	.	TGTGCCAGCTCACCACAGGAGATTCCAAACTATGGCTACACCTTC	CASSPQEIPNYGYTF
.	TRBV19	TRBJ1-1	TRBD1	TGTGCCAGTAGTCGACAGGGGGGTAACACTGAAGCTTTCTTT	CASSRQGGNTEAFF
.	TRBV2	TRBJ1-2	.	TGTGCCAGCAGTGAATATGCGGGTCTAAATGGCTACACCTTC	CASSEYAGLNGYTF
.	TRBV19	TRBJ1-2	.	TGTGCCAGTAGTATCCCGGGCAGGGAGTTGCATGGCTACACCTTC	CASSIPGRELHGYTF
.	TRBV19	TRBJ1-6	TRBD1	TGTGCCAGTAGTAACCGGGACAGGAGTTCACCCCTCCACTTT	CASSNRDRSSPLHF
.	TRBV5-1	TRBJ2-5	TRBD1	TGCGCCAGCAGCGTTTCAGGGGGCGCGAAGACCCAGTACTTC	CASSVSGGAKTQYF
.	TRBV5-1	TRBJ2-1	.	TGCGCCAGCAGCTTGAGGCAGATATACAATGAGCAGTTCTTC	CASSLRQIYNEQFF
.	TRBV6-1	TRBJ2-1	TRBD2	TGTGCCAGCAGTGAGAGCGGGGGTGCCTACAATGAGCAGTTCTTC	CASSESGGAYNEQFF
.	TRBV3-1/TRBV3-2	TRBJ1-2	.	TGTGCCAGCAGCCTCCTAACGGGGGGGAGTGGCTACACCTTC	CASSLLTGGSGYTF
.	TRBV6-5	TRBJ1-5	.	TGTGCCAGCAGTCCTAGAGATTATAGCAATCAGCCCCAGCATTTT	CASSPRDYSNQPQHF
once	TRBV28	TRBJ1-4	TRBD1	TGTGCCAGCAGTTTGCCCCAGGGGGCTAATAAACTGTTTTTT	CASSLPQGANKLFF
.	TRBV9	TRBJ2-5	.	TGTGCCAGCAGCCCTAGAGGGGGGCAAGTGGGAGAGACCCAGTACTTC	CASSPRGGQVGETQYF
once	TRBV29-1	TRBJ1-2	.	TGCAGCGTTGGGGAGGGCAGCTATGGCTACACCTTC	CSVGEGSYGYTF
.	TRBV5-1	TRBJ1-6	.	TGCGCCAGCAGCTTGGGGGGATATAATTCACCCCTCCACTTT	CASSLGGYNSPLHF
few	TRBV5-1	TRBJ1-5	TRBD1	TGCGCCAGCAGCCCGGGACAGGACAATCAGCCCCAGCATTTT	CASSPGQDNQPQHF
.	TRBV6-5	TRBJ1-1	.	TGTGCCAGCAGTTACGACTTCAGGACTGAAGCTTTCTTT	CASSYDFRTEAFF
.	TRBV28	TRBJ2-7	.	TGTGCCAGCAGTTTAAGGCAGGGATCCTACGAGCAGTACTTC	CASSLRQGSYEQYF